The clone carrying this TCR beta chain was seen a single time. Authors' processing steps: Estimation of nucleated cell counts was performed using reference gene primer amplification. The repertoire was sequenced with immunoSEQ multiplex PCR; TCRdb's copy has only in-frame clones and lacks some. The DNA was the basis for D and trimming; V, J and clone size are from that table. The profile shows some 130,000 clones, almost 70% of them singletons. The sample originates from a study of blood T cell repertoires in COVID-19. Across the whole study: Samples representing acute and convalescent COVID-19 were sourced from the United States, Italy and Spain. Sources were T cells, B-cell-depleted T cells, or PBMCs; the material itself was cDNA or gDNA.

Trimming removed 6 bases from V and 4 bases from J, with 9 bases in between. Germline V gives CDR1 DFQATT, CDR2 SNEGSKA (reference sequence). The CDR3 is 11 residues long. Source material: peripheral blood. The clonotype was recovered from a woman in her seventies with acute or convalescent COVID-19. The genes are TRBV20-1 and TRBJ1-2; a weak D match, TRBD1 (6 bases). DNA for the CDR3: TGCAGTGCAAGGACAGTCTATGGCTACACCTTC. Translating gives CSARTVYGYTF.